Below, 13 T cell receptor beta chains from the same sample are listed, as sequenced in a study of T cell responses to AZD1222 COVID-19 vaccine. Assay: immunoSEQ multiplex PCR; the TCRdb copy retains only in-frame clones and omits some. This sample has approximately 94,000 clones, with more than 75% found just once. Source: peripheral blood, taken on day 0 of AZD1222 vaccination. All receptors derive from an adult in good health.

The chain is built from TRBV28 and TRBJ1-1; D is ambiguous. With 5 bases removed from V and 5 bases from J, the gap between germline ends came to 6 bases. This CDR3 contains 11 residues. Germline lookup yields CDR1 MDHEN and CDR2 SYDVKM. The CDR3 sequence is CASSRRTEAFF. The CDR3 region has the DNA TGTGCCAGCAGTCGCAGGACTGAAGCTTTCTTT.

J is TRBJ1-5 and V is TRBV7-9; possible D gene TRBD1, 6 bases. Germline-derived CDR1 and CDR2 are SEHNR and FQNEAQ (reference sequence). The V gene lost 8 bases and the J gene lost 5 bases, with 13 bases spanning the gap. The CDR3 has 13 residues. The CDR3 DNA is TGTGCCAGCGGGGCAGGGGCGGATCAGCCCCAGCATTTT. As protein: CASGAGADQPQHF. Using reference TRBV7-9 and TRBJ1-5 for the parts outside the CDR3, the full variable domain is DTGVSQNPRHKITKRGQNVTFRCDPISEHNRLYWYRQTLGQGPEFLTYFQNEAQLEKSRLLSDRFSAERPKGSFSTLEIQRTEQGDSAMYLCASGAGADQPQHFGDGTRLSIL.

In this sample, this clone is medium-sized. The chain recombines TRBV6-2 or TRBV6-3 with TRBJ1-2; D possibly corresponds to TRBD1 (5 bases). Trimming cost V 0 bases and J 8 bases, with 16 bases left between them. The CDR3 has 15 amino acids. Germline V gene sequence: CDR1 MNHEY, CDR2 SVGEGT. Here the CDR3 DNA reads TGTGCCAGCAGTTACTCGACGGGGCCGGGTAAAGGCTACACCTTC. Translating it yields CASSYSTGPGKGYTF.

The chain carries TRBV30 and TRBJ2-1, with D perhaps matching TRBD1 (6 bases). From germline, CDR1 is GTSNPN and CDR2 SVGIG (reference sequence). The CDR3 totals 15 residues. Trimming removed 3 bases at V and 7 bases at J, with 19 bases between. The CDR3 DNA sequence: TGTGCCTGGAGCGAACCGGGACACTCAAGGAATGAGCAGTTCTTC. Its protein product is CAWSEPGHSRNEQFF.

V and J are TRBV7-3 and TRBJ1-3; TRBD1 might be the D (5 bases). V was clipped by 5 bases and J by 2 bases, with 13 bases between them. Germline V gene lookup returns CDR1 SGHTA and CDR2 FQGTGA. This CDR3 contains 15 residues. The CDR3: CASSGGTDTGNTIYF. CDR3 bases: TGTGCCAGCAGCGGAGGGACGGATACTGGAAACACCATATATTTT.

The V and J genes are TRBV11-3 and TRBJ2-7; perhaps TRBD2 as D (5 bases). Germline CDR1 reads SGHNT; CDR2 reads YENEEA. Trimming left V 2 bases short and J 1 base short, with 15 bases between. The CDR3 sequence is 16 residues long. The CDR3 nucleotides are TGTGCCAGCAGCTTATCGGGAAGGGCCAGTTCCTACGAGCAGTACTTC. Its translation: CASSLSGRASSYEQYF.

DNA of the CDR3: TGTGCCAGCAGTTATGGGACCTATGGCTACACCTTC. Protein: CASSYGTYGYTF. The J gene is TRBJ1-2, the V gene TRBV6-5; D possibly corresponds to TRBD1 (5 bases). This CDR3 comprises 12 residues. The ends were cut back, 3 bases at V and 4 bases at J, with 6 bases in the middle. Germline V CDR1 and CDR2: MNHEY, SVGAGI.

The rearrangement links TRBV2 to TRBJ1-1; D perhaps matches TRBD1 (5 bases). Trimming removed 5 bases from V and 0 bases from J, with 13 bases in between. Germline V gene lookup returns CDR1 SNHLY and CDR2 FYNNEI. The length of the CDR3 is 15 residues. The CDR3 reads CASSLGRLMNTEAFF. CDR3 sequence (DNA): TGTGCCAGCAGTCTGGGGCGGTTAATGAACACTGAAGCTTTCTTT.

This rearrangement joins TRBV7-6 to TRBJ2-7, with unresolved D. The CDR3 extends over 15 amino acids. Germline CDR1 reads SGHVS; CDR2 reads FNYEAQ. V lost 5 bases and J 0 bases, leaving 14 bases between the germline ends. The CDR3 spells CASSIDSSSSYEQYF. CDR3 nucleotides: TGTGCCAGCAGCATCGACTCTTCCAGCTCCTACGAGCAGTACTTC.

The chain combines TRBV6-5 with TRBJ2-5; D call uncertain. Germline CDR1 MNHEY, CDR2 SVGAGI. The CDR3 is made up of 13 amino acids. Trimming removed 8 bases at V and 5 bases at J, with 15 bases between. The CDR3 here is CASGTKSRETQYF. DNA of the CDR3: TGTGCCAGCGGCACAAAAAGCAGGGAGACCCAGTACTTC.

CDR3: CASSSHSPWTGNTEAFF. In DNA, the CDR3 is TGTGCCAGCTCGTCGCATTCTCCCTGGACAGGAAACACTGAAGCTTTCTTT. The chain combines TRBV18 with TRBJ1-1; 7 bases map to TRBD1. The CDR3 runs 17 residues. After removal of 6 bases from V and 2 bases from J, the junction contained 15 bases not matched to a gene. CDR1 and CDR2 from the germline V gene are KGHSH and LQKENI.

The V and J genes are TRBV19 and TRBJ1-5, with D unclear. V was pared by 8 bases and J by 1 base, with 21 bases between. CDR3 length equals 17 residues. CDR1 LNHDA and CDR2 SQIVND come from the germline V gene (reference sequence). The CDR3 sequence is CASQRDNTVMSNQPQHF. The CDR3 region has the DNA TGTGCCAGTCAAAGGGATAACACAGTTATGAGCAATCAGCCCCAGCATTTT.

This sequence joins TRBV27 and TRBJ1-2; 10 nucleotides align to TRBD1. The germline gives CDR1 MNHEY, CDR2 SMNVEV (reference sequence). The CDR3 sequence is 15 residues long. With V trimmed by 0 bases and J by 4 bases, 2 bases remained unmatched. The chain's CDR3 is CASSLSGDRGYGYTF. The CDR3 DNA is TGTGCCAGCAGTTTATCGGGGGACAGGGGCTATGGCTACACCTTC.